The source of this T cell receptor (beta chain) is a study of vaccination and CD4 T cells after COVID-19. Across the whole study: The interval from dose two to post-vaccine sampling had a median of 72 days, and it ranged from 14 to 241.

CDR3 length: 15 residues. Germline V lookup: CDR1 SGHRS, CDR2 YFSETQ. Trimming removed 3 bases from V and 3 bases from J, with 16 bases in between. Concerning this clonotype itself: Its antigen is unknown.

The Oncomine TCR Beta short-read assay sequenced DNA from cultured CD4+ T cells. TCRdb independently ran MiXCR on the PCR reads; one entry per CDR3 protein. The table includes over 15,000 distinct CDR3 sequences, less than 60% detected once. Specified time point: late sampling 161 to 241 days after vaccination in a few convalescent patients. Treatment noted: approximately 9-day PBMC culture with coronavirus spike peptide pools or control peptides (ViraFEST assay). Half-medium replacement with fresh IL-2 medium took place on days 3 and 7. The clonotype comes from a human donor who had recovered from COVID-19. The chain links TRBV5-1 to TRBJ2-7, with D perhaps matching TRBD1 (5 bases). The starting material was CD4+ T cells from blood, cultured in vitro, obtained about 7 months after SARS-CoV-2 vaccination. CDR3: CASSSQGHQLYEQYF. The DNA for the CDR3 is TGCGCCAGCAGCTCTCAAGGACACCAACTCTACGAGCAGTACTTC.